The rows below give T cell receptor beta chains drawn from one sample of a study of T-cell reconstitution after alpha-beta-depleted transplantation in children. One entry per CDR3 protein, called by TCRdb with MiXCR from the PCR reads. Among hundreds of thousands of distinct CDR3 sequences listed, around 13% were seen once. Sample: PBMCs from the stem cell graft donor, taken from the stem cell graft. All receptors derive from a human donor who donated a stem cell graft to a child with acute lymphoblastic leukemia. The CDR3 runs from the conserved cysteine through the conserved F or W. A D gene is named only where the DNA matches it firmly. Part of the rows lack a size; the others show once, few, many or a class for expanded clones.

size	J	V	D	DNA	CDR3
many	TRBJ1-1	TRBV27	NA	TGTGCCAGCAGTTTTTGGGGAAGAGAAGCTTTCTTT	CASSFWGREAFF
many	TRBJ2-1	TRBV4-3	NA	TGCGCCAGCAGCCAAGCGCGGGGTCGGGGCCCTTCCTACAATGAGCAGTTCTTC	CASSQARGRGPSYNEQFF
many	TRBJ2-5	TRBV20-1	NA	TGCAGCAGTCCTCGGGGCGAGCAAGAGACCCAGTACTTC	CSSPRGEQETQYF
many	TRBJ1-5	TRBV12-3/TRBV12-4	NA	TGTGCCAGCAGTTTTAAGGGGGGCTTAGCTAGCAATCAGCCCCAGCATTTT	CASSFKGGLASNQPQHF
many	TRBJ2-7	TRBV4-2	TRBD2	TGTGCCAGCAGCCAGGCGGAGCTAGCGGTTTACGAGCAGTACTTC	CASSQAELAVYEQYF
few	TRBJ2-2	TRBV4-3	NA	TGCGCCAGCAGCCAATTTTACAGGGTTGGGGACACCGGGGAGCTGTTTTTT	CASSQFYRVGDTGELFF
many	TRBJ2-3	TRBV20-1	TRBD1	TGCAGTGCTAAGGACAGGGGGTGGGATACGCAGTATTTT	CSAKDRGWDTQYF
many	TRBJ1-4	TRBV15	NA	TGTGCCACCAGCAGAGATCCGTCGGGAGAGTACGCAACTAATGAAAAACTGTTTTTT	CATSRDPSGEYATNEKLFF
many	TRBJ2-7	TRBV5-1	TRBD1	TGCGCCAGCACCCCGGGACAGGGTGCCTACGAGCAGTACTTC	CASTPGQGAYEQYF
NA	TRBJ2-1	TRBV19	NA	TGTGCCACCTCCCTCTCAAACAATGAGCAGTTCTTC	CATSLSNNEQFF
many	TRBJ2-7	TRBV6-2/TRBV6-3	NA	TGTGCCAGCGGTAAGGATGGAGGGCCTCAGTACTTC	CASGKDGGPQYF
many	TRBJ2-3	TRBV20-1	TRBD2	TGCAGTGCTAGTAAAGCGGGAGGGACGGATACGCAGTATTTT	CSASKAGGTDTQYF
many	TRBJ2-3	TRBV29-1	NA	TGCAGCACAGATACGCAGTATTTT	CSTDTQYF
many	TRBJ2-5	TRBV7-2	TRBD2	TGTGCCAGCAGCCGCCCGGGAGGGGACGGGACCCAGTACTTC	CASSRPGGDGTQYF
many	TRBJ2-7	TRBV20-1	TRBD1	TGCAGTGCTAGAAAGGACAGGGGGAGATCCTACGAGCAGTACTTC	CSARKDRGRSYEQYF
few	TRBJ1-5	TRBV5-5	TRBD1	TGTGCCAGCAGCTTCCACGGGACAGGGAGAAAGGAGCATTTT	CASSFHGTGRKEHF
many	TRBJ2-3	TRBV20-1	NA	TGCAGTGCTAGAGCAGTGGGTACGCAGTATTTT	CSARAVGTQYF
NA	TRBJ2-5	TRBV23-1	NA	TGCGCCAGCAGTCAATCACCCGGGGTACAAGAGACCCAGTACTTC	CASSQSPGVQETQYF
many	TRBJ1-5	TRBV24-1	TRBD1	TGTGCCACTTCAGGGGGTAACCGCAATCAGCCCCAGCATTTT	CATSGGNRNQPQHF
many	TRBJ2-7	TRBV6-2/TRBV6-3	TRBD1	TGTGCCAGCGCGGACAGGGGGTACGAGCAGTACTTC	CASADRGYEQYF
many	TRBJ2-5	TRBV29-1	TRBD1	TGCAGTCACAGGGGTTCGGAGACCCAGTACTTC	CSHRGSETQYF
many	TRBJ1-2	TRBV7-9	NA	TGTGCCAGCAGCTTAGAGCCAGTGAACTATGGCTACACCTTC	CASSLEPVNYGYTF
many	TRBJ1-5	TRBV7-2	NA	TGTGCCAGCAGCTTAAGGCAGGGTCAGCCCCAGCATTTT	CASSLRQGQPQHF
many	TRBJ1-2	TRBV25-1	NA	TGTGCCAGCAGTGGGCAGTTATATGGCTACACCTTC	CASSGQLYGYTF
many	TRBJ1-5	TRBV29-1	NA	TGCAGCGTCTCCATAGACTCCTATAGCAATCAGCCCCAGCATTTT	CSVSIDSYSNQPQHF
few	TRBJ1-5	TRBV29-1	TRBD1	TGCAGCGTTGCGGACAGGGCGAGCAATCAGCCCCAGCATTTT	CSVADRASNQPQHF
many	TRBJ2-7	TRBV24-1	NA	TGTGCCACCAGTGACCAAGACCAAGAGCAGTACTTC	CATSDQDQEQYF
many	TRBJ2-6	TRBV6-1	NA	TGTGCCAGCAGTCCGGGAGTACCTGGGGCCAACGTCCTGACTTTC	CASSPGVPGANVLTF
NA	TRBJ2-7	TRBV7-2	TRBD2	TGTGCCAGCAGCTTAGATACAGCGGGGGCCCTCTACGAGCAGTACTTC	CASSLDTAGALYEQYF
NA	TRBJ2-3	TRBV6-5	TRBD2	TGTGCCAGCAGTTACCCTTTTCGACTAGCGGGGGGAACTAGCACAGATACGCAGTATTTT	CASSYPFRLAGGTSTDTQYF
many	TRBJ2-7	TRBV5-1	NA	TGCGCCAGCAGTTTTTCAGGGAGCTCCTACGAGCAGTACTTC	CASSFSGSSYEQYF
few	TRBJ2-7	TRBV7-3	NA	TGTGCCAGCATCCCGGGGGGGACAGGGACCCACGAGCAGTACTTC	CASIPGGTGTHEQYF
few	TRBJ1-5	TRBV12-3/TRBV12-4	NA	TGTGCCAGTTCCAGGGAGAGCAATCAGCCCCAGCATTTT	CASSRESNQPQHF
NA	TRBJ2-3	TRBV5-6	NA	TGTGCCAGCAGCTCAACAGGTCCTACCCGTCACCGGGGACCAGATACGCAGTATTTT	CASSSTGPTRHRGPDTQYF
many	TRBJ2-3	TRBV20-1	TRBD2	TGCAGTGCTGATTGGGGACTAGCGGGAGTGAGCACAGATACGCAGTATTTT	CSADWGLAGVSTDTQYF
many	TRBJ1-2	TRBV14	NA	TGTGCCAGCAGCCCTAAGGGTTCAGGCAGAATAAACTATGGCTACACCTTC	CASSPKGSGRINYGYTF
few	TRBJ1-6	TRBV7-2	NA	TGTGCCAGCAGCTTAAGCAGAGGGAATTCACCCCTCCACTTT	CASSLSRGNSPLHF
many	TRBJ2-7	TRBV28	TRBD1	TGTGCCAGCAGTTTATTCCGGGACAGAGATTACGAGCAGTACTTC	CASSLFRDRDYEQYF
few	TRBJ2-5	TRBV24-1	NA	TGTGCCACCAGTGACCTCCAAGAGACCCAGTACTTC	CATSDLQETQYF
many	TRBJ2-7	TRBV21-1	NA	TGTGCCAGCAGCAAACCGAGGGGCAACGAGCAGTACTTC	CASSKPRGNEQYF
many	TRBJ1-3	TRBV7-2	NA	TGTGCCAGCAGCTTAGGGGGGGCCTCTGGAAACACCATATATTTT	CASSLGGASGNTIYF
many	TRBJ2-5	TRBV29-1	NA	TGCAGCGTTGATGTCGCCTACGACCAAGAGACCCAGTACTTC	CSVDVAYDQETQYF
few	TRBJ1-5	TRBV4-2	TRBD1	TGTGCCAGCAGCCAAGATTGGACAGGTTTGGGGGGCAATCAGCCCCAGCATTTT	CASSQDWTGLGGNQPQHF
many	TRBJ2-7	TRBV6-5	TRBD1	TGTGCCAGCAGTTACAGTAGGTTCGAGGACAGGGCAACCTACGAGCAGTACTTC	CASSYSRFEDRATYEQYF
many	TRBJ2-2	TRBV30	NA	TGTGCCTGGAGTGTCCCCGGGAGAGACACCGGGGAGCTGTTTTTT	CAWSVPGRDTGELFF
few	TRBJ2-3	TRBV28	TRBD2	TGTGCCAGCAGTCCGCTAGCGGGAGGGCCGGTTTTCAGGGATACGCAGTATTTT	CASSPLAGGPVFRDTQYF
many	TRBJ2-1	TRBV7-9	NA	TGTGCCAGCAGCTTAGCTCCGAGCTCCTACAATGAGCAGTTCTTC	CASSLAPSSYNEQFF
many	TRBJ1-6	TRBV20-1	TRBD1	TGCAGTGCTAGAGAAGGGACAGGGAACTCACCCCTCCACTTT	CSAREGTGNSPLHF
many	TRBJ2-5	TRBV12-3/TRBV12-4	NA	TGTGCCAGCATGTCTACGGGGGACAGTCAAGAGACCCAGTACTTC	CASMSTGDSQETQYF
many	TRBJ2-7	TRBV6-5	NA	TGTGCCAGCAGAACCGGGACGGTATCCTACGAGCAGTACTTC	CASRTGTVSYEQYF
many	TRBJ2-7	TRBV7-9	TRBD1	TGTGCCAGCAGGAATGGGGGAACAGGGGCCTACGAGCAGTACTTC	CASRNGGTGAYEQYF
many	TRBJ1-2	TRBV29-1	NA	TGCAGCGTTGAAGGCAGGGGCATTAACTATGGCTACACCTTC	CSVEGRGINYGYTF
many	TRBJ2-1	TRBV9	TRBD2	TGTGCCAGCAGTCCGGGACTAGGCCTCAATGAGCAGTTCTTC	CASSPGLGLNEQFF
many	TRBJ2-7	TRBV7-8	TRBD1	TGTGCCAGCAGCCCGGGACAGAGGCTCTACGAGCAGTACTTC	CASSPGQRLYEQYF
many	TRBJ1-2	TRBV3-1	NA	TGTGCCAGCAGCCAAGCGGCCTATGGCTACACCTTC	CASSQAAYGYTF
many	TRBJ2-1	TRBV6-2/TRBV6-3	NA	TGTGCCAGCAGTTTCTCCCTTCAGGGGACCTTGAGAGGTAATGAGCAGTTCTTC	CASSFSLQGTLRGNEQFF